This T cell receptor (beta chain) emerged from a study of cytomegalovirus exposure and HLA in healthy donors. Study results and caveats: Later analysis reportedly placed an Asian-associated ancestry cluster below the roughly 670-donor mean in N-insertions.

PCR employed 60 Vbeta and 13 Jbeta primers. Only in-frame clones appear in the TCRdb table, and some are missing; sequencing was by immunoSEQ multiplex PCR. The profile shows about 110,000 clones, roughly 70% of them singletons. Details on this clone: Its cognate antigen is unknown.

This CDR3 region has 14 residues. The V and J ends lost 3 bases and 4 bases respectively, with 13 bases between them. Per germline, CDR1 MGHDK and CDR2 SYGVNS. Sequencing input: PBMCs. This TCR derives from a male donor in good health and CMV-seropositive. The V and J genes are TRBV25-1 and TRBJ2-7; the D gene is possibly TRBD2 (5 bases). CDR3 amino acids: CASSEAGEGYEQYF. Written as DNA, the CDR3 is TGTGCCAGCAGTGAGGCGGGCGAAGGTTACGAGCAGTACTTC.